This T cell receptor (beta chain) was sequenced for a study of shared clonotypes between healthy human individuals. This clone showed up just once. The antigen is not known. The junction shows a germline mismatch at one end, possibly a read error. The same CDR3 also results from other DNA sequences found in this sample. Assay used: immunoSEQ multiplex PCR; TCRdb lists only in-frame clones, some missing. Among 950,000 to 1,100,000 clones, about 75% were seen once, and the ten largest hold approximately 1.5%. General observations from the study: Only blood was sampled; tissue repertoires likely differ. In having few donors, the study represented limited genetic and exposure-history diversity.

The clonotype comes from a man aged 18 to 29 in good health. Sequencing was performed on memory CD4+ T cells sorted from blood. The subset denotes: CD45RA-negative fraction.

The chain's CDR3 is CAISESTGETYEQYF. As DNA, the CDR3 is TGTGCTATCAGTGAGTCGACAGGGGAGACCTACGAGCAGTACTTC. The chain recombines TRBV10-3 with TRBJ2-7; 8 bases map to TRBD1. The CDR3 runs to 15 residues. Germline V lookup: CDR1 ENHRY, CDR2 SYGVKD.